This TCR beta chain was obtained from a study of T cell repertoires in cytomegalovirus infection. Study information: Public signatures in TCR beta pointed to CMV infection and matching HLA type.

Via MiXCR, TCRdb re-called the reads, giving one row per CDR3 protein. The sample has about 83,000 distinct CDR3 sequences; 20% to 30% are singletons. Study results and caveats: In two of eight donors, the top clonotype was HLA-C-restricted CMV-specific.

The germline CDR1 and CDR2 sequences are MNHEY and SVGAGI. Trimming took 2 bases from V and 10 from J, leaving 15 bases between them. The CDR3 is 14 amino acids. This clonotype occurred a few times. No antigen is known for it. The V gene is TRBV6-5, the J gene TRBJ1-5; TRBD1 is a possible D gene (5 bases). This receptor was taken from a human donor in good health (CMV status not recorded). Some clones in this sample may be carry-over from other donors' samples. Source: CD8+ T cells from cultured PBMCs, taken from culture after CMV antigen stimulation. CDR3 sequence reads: CASSYVAGLEPQHF. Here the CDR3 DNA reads TGTGCCAGCAGTTACGTGGCAGGGTTGGAACCCCAGCATTTT.